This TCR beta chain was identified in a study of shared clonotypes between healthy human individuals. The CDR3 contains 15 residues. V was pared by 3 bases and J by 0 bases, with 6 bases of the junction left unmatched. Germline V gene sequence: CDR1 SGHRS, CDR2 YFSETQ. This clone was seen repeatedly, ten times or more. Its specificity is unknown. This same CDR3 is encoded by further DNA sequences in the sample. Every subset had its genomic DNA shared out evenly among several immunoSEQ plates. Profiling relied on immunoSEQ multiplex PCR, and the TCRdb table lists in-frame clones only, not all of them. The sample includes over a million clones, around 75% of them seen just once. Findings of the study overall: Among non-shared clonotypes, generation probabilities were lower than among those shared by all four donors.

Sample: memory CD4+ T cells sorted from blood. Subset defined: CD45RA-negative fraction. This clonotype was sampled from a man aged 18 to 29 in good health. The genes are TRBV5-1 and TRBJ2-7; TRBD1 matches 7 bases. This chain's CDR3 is CASSSGDSSSYEQYF. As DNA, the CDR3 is TGCGCCAGCAGCTCAGGGGACAGCTCCTCCTACGAGCAGTACTTC.